The present T cell receptor beta chain was sequenced within a study of blood T cell repertoires in COVID-19 (dated by TCRdb to about 2020). The study in broad terms: The collaborator samples originated in the United States, Italy and Spain and spanned the acute and convalescent phases of COVID-19. The repertoires were released in a freely available public database meant as a resource for research on the immune response to SARS-CoV-2. Subjects who had been exposed to COVID-19, were actively infected with it, or had recovered from it provided the deeply sampled blood TCRbeta repertoires that made up the dataset. Where HLA class I and class II types were available, the types were taken from metadata supplied by the sample provider, not from assay-based typing. Samples were obtained from the ongoing ImmuneRACE study (first 160 participants) and from 1,000 to 1,500 subjects provided by 6 global collaborators. The sample metadata nearly always contained a de-identified subject ID, COVID-19 status, age in years and sex. The material from the prospective study consisted of cDNA or gDNA derived from T cells, B-cell-depleted T cells, or PBMCs. On the study overall, not on this receptor specifically: The amount of clinical and demographic metadata varied by source and participant and was provided uncurated.

To note about this clone: What this receptor recognizes is not known. There are no base qualities to consult, and no much larger clone falls within one base.

TCRbeta CDR3 regions were amplified from genomic DNA using the immunoSEQ Assay, a bias-controlled multiplex PCR. In the source study's methods: Within the assay, amplification of reference gene primers was used to estimate how many nucleated cells each sample contained. To quantify the absolute abundance of each unique TCRbeta CDR3 rearrangement, sequence reads were collapsed and filtered. For each sample, productive Simpson clonality was calculated as the square root of Simpson's diversity index across productive rearrangements. TCRdb provides this immuneACCESS table in a form limited to in-frame rearrangements. Some clones are lacking; in checked studies, under half of them reflect an unresolved V gene, and why the rest are absent is not known. That table supplies the V and J calls and clone size; D and trimming were determined from the DNA. This sample lists roughly 200,000 clones; 70% to 90% were detected once. 11% of the sample goes to the ten largest clones.

Whole blood was collected in K2EDTA tubes by collaborating institutions according to the institutions' own protocols. For TCRbeta analysis, collaborator samples were shipped as frozen whole blood, as isolated PBMCs, or as DNA extracted from either sample type. The CDR3 runs 13 residues from the cysteine to the phenylalanine. Left in the record is the CDR3 DNA by itself, 39 bases read in frame from the first base. Sequences MRHNA (CDR1) and SNTAGT (CDR2) are obtained from the germline V gene. Between the V and J ends, shortened by 4 bases and 5 bases respectively, the junction contains 11 bases. This sequence was found in a human donor with active or convalescent COVID-19. The donor label of this sample is uncertain. Sequenced sample: peripheral blood. The chain is encoded by TRBV6-4 joined to TRBJ2-5; 6 matching bases give a weak D call of TRBD2. The CDR3 region reads CASSGVAGETQYF. The nucleotide sequence reads as follows: TGTGCCAGCAGTGGTGTGGCGGGGGAGACCCAGTACTTC.